The rows below give T cell receptor beta chains drawn from one sample of a study of blood T cell repertoires in COVID-19. This table comes from immunoSEQ multiplex PCR, and its TCRdb copy is limited to in-frame clones, with some not included. The sample shows about 230,000 clones, 70% to 90% of them seen only once. The sample consisted of PBMCs or T cells enriched from blood (not recorded which). These TCRs come from a man aged 25 to 45 who had recovered from COVID-19. Both conserved end residues are part of each CDR3. Each record gives: V gene, J gene, CDR3 protein.

>TRBV18|TRBJ1-2
CASSLPGQIYGYTF
>TRBV28|TRBJ2-7
CASIGRAWEQYF
>TRBV10-2|TRBJ2-1
CASRPGLAVSYNEQFF
>TRBV5-1|TRBJ2-7
CASSLAVTSGSTLSYEQYF
>TRBV11-3|TRBJ2-7
CASSLSGTSGAYEQYF
>TRBV29-1|TRBJ2-2
CSVRGGANTGELFF
>TRBV7-6|TRBJ2-2
CASSFSPKLVDGELFF
>TRBV7-9|TRBJ2-2
CASSLPGAGELFF
>TRBV6-2/TRBV6-3|TRBJ2-7
CASSSRQGPYEQYF
>TRBV7-9|TRBJ1-1
CASSQTIGGSEAFF